This TCR beta chain was sequenced for a study of PD-1 blockade in classical Hodgkin lymphoma. Study information: Every 2 weeks, patients got 3 mg/kg intravenous nivolumab.

Each and every patient relapsed after autologous stem cell transplantation, and patients got differing brentuximab vedotin exposure. Each best response was a complete response, a partial response or progressive disease. Points from the study as a whole: Researchers reported that CD4+ TCR diversity, though not CD8+, rose significantly by C4D1. Patients excluded were those beginning nivolumab under 1 year after ASCT.

Only one count was recorded for this clone. Its antigen remains unknown. TCRdb keeps only in-frame clones here, not all; method: immunoSEQ multiplex PCR. The data contain 20,000 to 25,000 clones, around two thirds of them seen just once; the ten biggest clones take up around 6%. This CDR3 region has 17 residues. The V and J ends lost 1 base and 4 bases respectively, with 19 bases between them. Germline V lookup: CDR1 LNHNV, CDR2 YYDKDF (reference sequence). The chain joins TRBV15 to TRBJ1-2, with D possibly being TRBD1 (5 bases). The material was peripheral blood mononuclear cells (PBMCs), obtained at baseline. The receptor was derived from a human donor with classical Hodgkin lymphoma. CDR3 bases: TGTGCCACCAGCAGAGCTCCCCTGGGACTCGCCCTCTATGGCTACACCTTC. It specifies CATSRAPLGLALYGYTF.